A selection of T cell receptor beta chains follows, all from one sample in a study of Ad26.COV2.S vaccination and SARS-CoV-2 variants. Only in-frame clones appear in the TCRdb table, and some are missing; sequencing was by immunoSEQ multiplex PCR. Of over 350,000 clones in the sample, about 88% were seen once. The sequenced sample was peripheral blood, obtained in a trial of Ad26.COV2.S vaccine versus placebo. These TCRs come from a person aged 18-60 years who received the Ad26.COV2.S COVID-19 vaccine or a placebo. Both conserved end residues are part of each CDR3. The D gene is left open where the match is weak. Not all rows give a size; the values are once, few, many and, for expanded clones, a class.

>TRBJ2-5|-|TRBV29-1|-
CSVEDPAGGRETQYF
TGCAGCGTTGAAGATCCGGCAGGGGGGCGTGAGACCCAGTACTTC
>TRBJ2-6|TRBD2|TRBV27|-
CASMGLAGAGANVLTF
TGTGCCAGCATGGGGCTAGCGGGGGCTGGGGCCAACGTCCTGACTTTC
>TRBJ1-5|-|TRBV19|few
CASTEHRNQPQHF
TGTGCCAGTACTGAACACCGCAATCAGCCCCAGCATTTT
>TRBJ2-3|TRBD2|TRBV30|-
CAWNRGGTDTQYF
TGTGCCTGGAACCGGGGGGGCACAGATACGCAGTATTTT
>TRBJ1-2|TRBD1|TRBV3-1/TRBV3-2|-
CASSPPTTGKVYGYTF
TGTGCCAGCAGCCCGCCTACGACAGGGAAGGTCTATGGCTACACCTTC
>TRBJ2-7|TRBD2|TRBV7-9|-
CASSATSIHEQYF
TGTGCCAGCAGCGCGACTAGCATCCACGAGCAGTACTTC
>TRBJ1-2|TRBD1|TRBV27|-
CASSLSGQGANYGYTF
TGTGCCAGCAGTTTGAGTGGGCAGGGGGCTAACTATGGCTACACCTTC
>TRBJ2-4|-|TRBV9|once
CASSVGTRSGENIQYF
TGTGCCAGCAGCGTAGGCACTCGGTCTGGCGAAAACATTCAGTACTTC
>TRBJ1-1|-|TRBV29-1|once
CSVEDLGQGSTEAFF
TGCAGCGTTGAAGATCTTGGGCAGGGAAGCACTGAAGCTTTCTTT
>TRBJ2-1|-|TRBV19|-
CASSITGTISYNEQFF
TGTGCCAGTAGTATAACCGGGACGATCTCCTACAATGAGCAGTTCTTC